Below are 2 T cell receptor beta chains sequenced from a single sample in a study of cytomegalovirus exposure and HLA in healthy donors. The primer mix had 60 Vbeta and 13 Jbeta primers. TCRdb keeps only in-frame clones here, not all; method: immunoSEQ multiplex PCR. The sample lists approximately 74,000 clones; about four fifths were seen once. Source material: PBMCs. The receptors were sampled from a woman aged 25 to 45 in good health and CMV-seronegative.

V is TRBV4-1 and J is TRBJ2-7; possible D gene TRBD1, 5 bases. V was cut by 3 bases and J by 2 bases, with 14 bases left in between. Germline values: CDR1 MGHRA, CDR2 YSYEKL. The CDR3 totals 15 residues. CDR3 bases: TGCGCCAGCAGCCAGGGGCAGGCCCTAACCTACGAGCAGTACTTC. Its translation: CASSQGQALTYEQYF.

The J gene is TRBJ2-5, the V gene TRBV5-5, with D perhaps matching TRBD1 (6 bases). CDR1 and CDR2 (germline): SGHKS, YYEKEE (reference sequence). The CDR3 runs 18 residues. V lost 0 bases and J lost 0, with 18 bases in between. The DNA of the CDR3 is TGTGCCAGCAGCTTGGGTAATAGCAGGGGCAGGTACCAAGAGACCCAGTACTTC. Protein sequence: CASSLGNSRGRYQETQYF.